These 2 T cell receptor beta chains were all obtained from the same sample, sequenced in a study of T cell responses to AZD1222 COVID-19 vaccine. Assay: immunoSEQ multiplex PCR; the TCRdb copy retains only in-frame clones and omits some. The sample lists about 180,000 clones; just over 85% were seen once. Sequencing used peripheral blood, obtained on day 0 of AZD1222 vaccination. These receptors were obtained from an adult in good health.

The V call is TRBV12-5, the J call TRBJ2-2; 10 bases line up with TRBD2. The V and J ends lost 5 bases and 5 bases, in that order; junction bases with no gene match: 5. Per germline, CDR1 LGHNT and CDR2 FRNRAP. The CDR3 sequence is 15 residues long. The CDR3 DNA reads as TGTGCTAGTGGTCTTAGCGGGAGGTCGACCGGGGAGCTGTTTTTT. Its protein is CASGLSGRSTGELFF.

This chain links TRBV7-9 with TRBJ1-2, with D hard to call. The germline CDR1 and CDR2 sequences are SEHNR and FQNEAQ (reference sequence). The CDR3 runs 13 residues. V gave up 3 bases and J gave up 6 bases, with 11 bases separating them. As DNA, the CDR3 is TGTGCCAGCAGCTTTGTAGAGGGTCATGGCTACACCTTC. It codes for CASSFVEGHGYTF.